The 32 T cell receptor beta chains below come from one sample, sequenced in a study of T cells after yellow fever vaccination. TCRdb processed the 5' RACE reads anew with MiXCR; each CDR3 protein has one entry. The sample holds around 65,000 distinct CDR3 sequences; under 6.5% are singletons and the top ten take roughly 2.2%. The sequences come from CD4+ T cells sorted from PBMCs, collected approximately 16 days after the first yellow fever vaccination. The receptor source for this set is a man in his late teens or twenties who received the YFV17D yellow fever vaccine.

This clonotype was counted a few times. The chain links TRBV25-1 to TRBJ1-6; possible D gene TRBD1, 5 bases. Trimming removed 4 bases at V and 5 bases at J, with 15 bases between. Looked up from germline, CDR1 is MGHDK and CDR2 is SYGVNS. This CDR3 is 16 amino acids long. In DNA, the CDR3 is TGTGCCAGCAGTGGTTTCACGAGACAGCATAATTCACCCCTCCACTTT. Protein sequence: CASSGFTRQHNSPLHF.

This clonotype was seen at least ten times. The chain has TRBV27 and TRBJ2-6, with D uncertain. V was cut by 6 bases and J by 0 bases, with 15 bases left in between. This CDR3 is 17 amino acids long. Germline lookup yields CDR1 MNHEY and CDR2 SMNVEV (reference sequence). The CDR3 DNA reads TGTGCCAGCAGCCCAGTACGGTGGAGCTCTGGGGCCAACGTCCTGACTTTC. Translated, it gives CASSPVRWSSGANVLTF.

This clonotype was seen ten or more times. The chain joins TRBV5-1 to TRBJ2-5, with TRBD2 matching over 8 bases. Losses at the gene ends were 2 bases for V and 4 bases for J; bases not matched to a gene: 10. CDR1 and CDR2 (germline): SGHRS, YFSETQ. CDR3 length equals 16 residues. CDR3 amino acids: CASSLTSGEGGETQYF. DNA for the CDR3: TGCGCCAGCAGCTTAACTAGCGGCGAAGGGGGAGAGACCCAGTACTTC.

This clonotype appeared many times. The chain carries TRBV6-2 or TRBV6-3 and TRBJ2-5, with TRBD1 matching 8 bases. The CDR3 is 15 residues long. Germline values: CDR1 MNHEY, CDR2 SVGEGT. J gave up 4 bases and V 2 bases, and 6 bases lay outside the gene matches. Written as DNA, the CDR3 is TGTGCCAGCAGTTACGACTCAGGGGGCCGAGAGACCCAGTACTTC. It codes for CASSYDSGGRETQYF.

Turning to this clonotype: A much larger clone lies one base from this, so it may be a read error. The rearrangement uses TRBV7-9 and TRBJ2-5, with D unclear. With 4 bases removed from V and 5 bases from J, the gap between germline ends came to 23 bases. Germline CDR1 and CDR2: SEHNR and FQNEAQ (reference sequence). The CDR3 runs 17 residues. The CDR3 DNA reads TGTGCCAGCAGCTCCCGCTATGACCTAATGGGAAAGGAGACCCAGTACTTC. Translated: CASSSRYDLMGKETQYF.

Ten or more counts support this clonotype. The chain joins TRBV5-4 to TRBJ2-3, with 11 positions matching TRBD2. The V and J ends lost 3 bases and 7 bases, in that order; junction bases with no gene match: 7. The CDR3 is made up of 15 amino acids. CDR1 is SGHNT and CDR2 is YYREEE in the germline V gene (reference sequence). CDR3 amino acids: CASSSTSGGTYTQYF. The CDR3 region has the DNA TGTGCCAGCAGCTCAACTAGCGGGGGAACGTATACGCAGTATTTT.

This clonotype came up many times. This chain joins TRBV5-1 and TRBJ1-5, with D maybe TRBD1 (5 bases). The CDR3 has 14 residues. CDR1 is SGHRS, CDR2 YFSETQ, per germline. The V end was cut by 0 bases, the J end by 7 bases, with 11 bases between. The CDR3 region is CASSLDQGGQPQHF. The CDR3 coding sequence is TGCGCCAGCAGCTTGGATCAGGGAGGCCAGCCCCAGCATTTT. The complete variable domain, with remaining parts taken from reference TRBV5-1 and TRBJ1-5, reads KAGVTQTPRYLIKTRGQQVTLSCSPISGHRSVSWYQQTPGQGLQFLFEYFSETQRNKGNFPGRFSGRQFSNSRSEMNVSTLELGDSALYLCASSLDQGGQPQHFGDGTRLSIL.

This clonotype was counted ten times or more. This chain links TRBV5-1 with TRBJ1-5, with D unresolved. The V and J ends lost 0 bases and 4 bases respectively, with 8 bases between them. The CDR3 loop spans 14 amino acids. CDR1 and CDR2 from the germline V gene are SGHRS and YFSETQ. The CDR3 loop is CASSLDWENQPQHF. CDR3 nucleotide sequence: TGCGCCAGCAGCTTGGATTGGGAAAATCAGCCCCAGCATTTT.

In this sample, this clonotype turned up many times. The V gene is TRBV9, the J gene TRBJ2-5; TRBD1 matches 10 bases. The CDR3 loop spans 14 amino acids. Germline-derived CDR1 and CDR2 are SGDLS and YYNGEE. Trimming at V came to 6 bases and at J to 5 bases, leaving 7 bases not matched to a gene. The CDR3 nucleotides are TGTGCCAGCACCCGGACAGGGGGGCAGGAGACCCAGTACTTC. It is translated as CASTRTGGQETQYF.

This clonotype was seen ten or more times. V and J are TRBV20-1 and TRBJ1-5, with unresolved D. Germline CDR1 is DFQATT and CDR2 is SNEGSKA (reference sequence). The CDR3 extends over 16 amino acids. Trimming took off 0 bases at V and 0 bases at J, with 12 bases between the two ends. The CDR3 reads CSARDPRQSSNQPQHF. The CDR3 DNA reads TGCAGTGCTAGAGATCCCCGTCAGTCTAGCAATCAGCCCCAGCATTTT.

As regards this clonotype: This could be a read error, since a much larger clone is one nucleotide away. The genes are TRBV12-3 or TRBV12-4 and TRBJ2-1; D remains ambiguous. The CDR3 is made up of 18 amino acids. This CDR3 reads CACSLGRALLSSYNEQFF. CDR3 bases: TGTGCCTGCAGTTTAGGCCGAGCGCTCTTGAGCTCCTACAATGAGCAGTTCTTC.

This clonotype showed up many times. The rearrangement uses TRBV7-2 and TRBJ2-1, with D perhaps TRBD2 (5 bases). The V gene lost 1 base and the J gene lost 6 bases, with 10 bases spanning the gap. This CDR3 contains 14 residues. Germline values: CDR1 SGHTA, CDR2 FQGNSA. The CDR3 loop is CASSLVLAPNEQFF. The CDR3 DNA is TGTGCCAGCAGCTTAGTTCTAGCCCCCAATGAGCAGTTCTTC.

This clonotype showed up many times. The V and J genes are TRBV18 and TRBJ1-2; no reliable D call. The length of the CDR3 is 14 residues. V lost 3 bases and J lost 4, with 12 bases in between. From germline, CDR1 is KGHSH and CDR2 LQKENI. CDR3 amino acids: CASSPPSVLYGYTF. Here the CDR3 DNA reads TGTGCCAGCTCACCGCCCTCAGTTCTCTATGGCTACACCTTC.

This clonotype came up many times. V and J are TRBV12-3 or TRBV12-4 and TRBJ1-5; D is ambiguous. The CDR3 has 13 residues. V dropped 3 bases and J dropped 7 bases, with 10 bases sitting between them. The CDR3, as DNA: TGTGCCAGCAGTTTTAGGAATCACCAGCCCCAGCATTTT. The encoded protein is CASSFRNHQPQHF.

This clonotype was seen repeatedly, ten times or more. The chain employs TRBV5-1 and TRBJ1-4; maybe TRBD1 (5 bases). Germline assignment: CDR1 SGHRS and CDR2 YFSETQ. The CDR3 runs 14 residues. V was pared by 3 bases and J by 6 bases, with 12 bases between. CDR3 DNA: TGCGCCAGCAGCTGGGGGTCGGGCGATGAAAAACTGTTTTTT. It encodes CASSWGSGDEKLFF.

The table lists this clonotype with many counts. This chain links TRBV4-1 with TRBJ2-2; tentative D call: TRBD2 (6 bases). Germline-derived CDR1 and CDR2 are MGHRA and YSYEKL. CDR3 size: 17 residues. V lost 0 bases and J 5 bases, leaving 16 bases between the germline ends. The CDR3 coding sequence is TGCGCCAGCAGCCAAGATCTAAAAAAGGGAGGAACCGGGGAGCTGTTTTTT. Its translation is CASSQDLKKGGTGELFF.

This clonotype was detected ten times or more. This sequence joins TRBV5-6 and TRBJ2-1, with TRBD1 identical over 7 bases. Trimming took 4 bases from V and 2 from J; bases not matched to a gene: 6. The CDR3 length is 15 residues. Germline assignment: CDR1 SGHDT and CDR2 YYEEEE. CDR3 sequence: CASSTPGTAYNEQFF. As DNA, the CDR3 is TGTGCCAGCAGCACGCCCGGGACAGCCTACAATGAGCAGTTCTTC.

This clonotype was observed at least ten times. The chain recombines TRBV5-1 with TRBJ2-2, with 10 positions matching TRBD1. Germline CDR1 SGHRS, CDR2 YFSETQ. The length of the CDR3 is 19 residues. V trimming: 0 bases; J trimming: 1 base; junction bases outside the gene matches: 9. For the CDR3, the DNA is TGCGCCAGCAGCTTGGAGGGGACAGGGGCTTCCCTGAACACCGGGGAGCTGTTTTTT. This translates into CASSLEGTGASLNTGELFF.

This clonotype was detected many times. This sequence joins TRBV27 and TRBJ2-1, with D unclear. The germline V and J ends were trimmed by 6 bases and 11 bases, with 17 bases remaining between them. The CDR3 consists of 13 residues. Germline V gives CDR1 MNHEY, CDR2 SMNVEV (reference sequence). CDR3 bases: TGTGCCAGCAGCCCTCTTTATATGGGTCAGCAGTTCTTC. This codes for CASSPLYMGQQFF.

This clonotype has a count of ten or more. The rearrangement links TRBV24-1 to TRBJ1-5; weak D call: TRBD1 (6 bases). The CDR3 runs to 15 residues. V lost 6 bases and J lost 5, with 16 bases in between. Germline CDR1 and CDR2: KGHDR and SFDVKD. CDR3 amino acids: CATSPRGGWDQPQHF. In DNA, the CDR3 is TGTGCCACCAGTCCCAGGGGAGGGTGGGATCAGCCCCAGCATTTT.

This clonotype was observed many times. The rearrangement links TRBV3-1 to TRBJ2-5, with 11 bases lining up with TRBD2. This CDR3 is built from 18 residues. V gave up 4 bases and J gave up 7 bases; unmatched junction bases: 17. Germline V CDR1 and CDR2: LGHDT, YNNKEL (reference sequence). The CDR3 protein is CASSPLGVLAGGPGTQYF. The CDR3 nucleotides read TGTGCCAGCAGCCCTCTTGGGGTTTTAGCGGGGGGGCCGGGGACCCAGTACTTC.

This clonotype was detected ten times or more. The chain has TRBV5-1 and TRBJ1-1, with D uncertain. There are 14 residues in the CDR3. V was trimmed by 5 bases and J by 4 bases, leaving 15 bases between them. The germline V gene encodes CDR1 SGHRS and CDR2 YFSETQ. The CDR3 loop is CASRLSRTGTEAFF. CDR3 sequence (DNA): TGCGCCAGCAGGCTATCCAGGACGGGCACTGAAGCTTTCTTT.

Ten or more counts support this clonotype. The chain employs TRBV19 and TRBJ2-1; a weak D match, TRBD1 (7 bases). V was cut by 7 bases and J by 2 bases, with 12 bases left in between. This CDR3 has 14 residues. Germline V CDR1 and CDR2: LNHDA, SQIVND (reference sequence). The CDR3 region has the DNA TGTGCCAGTACACGGGGGACAGCCTACAATGAGCAGTTCTTC. It translates to CASTRGTAYNEQFF.

This clonotype was counted many times. The chain combines TRBV5-1 with TRBJ1-1, with 11 bases identical to TRBD1. CDR3 length: 14 residues. CDR1 is SGHRS, CDR2 YFSETQ, per germline. The ends lost 4 bases at V and 4 bases at J; junction bases unmatched: 3. CDR3 bases: TGCGCCAGCAGCATGGGACAGGGGGGCACTGAAGCTTTCTTT. Protein product: CASSMGQGGTEAFF.

This clonotype was observed at least ten times. V gene TRBV7-3 combines with J gene TRBJ2-2, with 8 bases that match TRBD1. V lost 4 bases, J lost 6 bases, and 1 base stayed unmatched. Germline assignment: CDR1 SGHTA and CDR2 FQGTGA. There are 13 residues in the CDR3. In nucleotides, the CDR3 is TGTGCCAGCAGCTCGACAGGGGCCGGGGAGCTGTTTTTT. This sequence encodes CASSSTGAGELFF.

This clonotype was found many times. V usage is TRBV6-5 and J usage is TRBJ2-1; 7 positions agree with TRBD1. The CDR3 is made up of 15 amino acids. V dropped 4 bases and J dropped 0; count of bases not matched to a gene: 3. Germline CDR1 MNHEY, CDR2 SVGAGI. DNA of the CDR3: TGTGCCAGCAGTTGGACAGGCGGCTCCTACAATGAGCAGTTCTTC. Translated: CASSWTGGSYNEQFF.

This clonotype has ten or more counts. The chain recombines TRBV20-1 with TRBJ2-1; 8 bases line up with TRBD2. The junction had 8 bases not matched to a gene; V was cut back by 6 bases and J by 4 bases. Germline V gene sequence: CDR1 DFQATT, CDR2 SNEGSKA (reference sequence). The CDR3 length is 14 residues. The CDR3 DNA follows: TGCAGTGCCCGGGGGGGGGGAGCATACAATGAGCAGTTCTTC. This encodes CSARGGGAYNEQFF.

The sample holds many counts of this clonotype. The rearrangement joins TRBV6-2 or TRBV6-3 to TRBJ2-7, with a possible D match to TRBD2 (5 bases). The V end lost 6 bases, the J end lost 9 bases, and 21 bases lay between the germline ends. The germline CDR1 and CDR2 sequences are MNHEY and SVGEGT. This CDR3 has 14 residues. The CDR3 here is CASSLRTGLTAQYF. For the CDR3, the DNA is TGTGCCAGCAGCCTACGGACCGGACTGACGGCGCAGTACTTC.

This clonotype occurred many times. The V gene is TRBV12-3 or TRBV12-4, the J gene TRBJ2-3; D may be TRBD1 (6 bases). The CDR3 is 17 residues long. Trimming removed 6 bases from V and 0 bases from J, with 19 bases in between. CDR3 sequence: CASSSPYRASSTDTQYF. The CDR3 DNA reads as TGTGCCAGCAGCTCGCCCTACAGGGCCTCTAGCACAGATACGCAGTATTTT.

This clonotype showed up many times. The rearrangement links TRBV24-1 to TRBJ2-5; a weak D match, TRBD2 (5 bases). The V end lost 3 bases, the J end lost 2 bases, and 12 bases lay between the germline ends. The CDR3 loop spans 15 amino acids. Per germline, CDR1 KGHDR and CDR2 SFDVKD. The CDR3 DNA sequence: TGTGCCACCAGTGATCCCCGGGGAGTACAAGAGACCCAGTACTTC. Translation: CATSDPRGVQETQYF.

In this sample, this clonotype turned up many times. The chain employs TRBV18 and TRBJ2-3; D assignment may be TRBD1 or TRBD2 (5 bases each). Germline CDR1 KGHSH, CDR2 LQKENI. The CDR3 is made up of 16 amino acids. Deletions cut 3 bases from V and 4 bases from J, with 17 bases between. The CDR3 region has the DNA TGTGCCAGCTCACCCCGACAGTTGAGGGGACCAGATACGCAGTATTTT. Its translation is CASSPRQLRGPDTQYF.

There are a few counts of this clonotype. This rearrangement joins TRBV5-4 to TRBJ2-2; TRBD2 aligns across 15 bases. V lost 0 bases, J lost 4 bases, and 7 bases stayed unmatched. The V gene's germline CDR1 is SGHNT and CDR2 YYREEE (reference sequence). The length of the CDR3 is 19 residues. The CDR3 nucleotides read TGTGCCAGCAGCTTGGGGACTAGCGGGGGGGCAAGAACCACCGGGGAGCTGTTTTTT. It codes for CASSLGTSGGARTTGELFF.